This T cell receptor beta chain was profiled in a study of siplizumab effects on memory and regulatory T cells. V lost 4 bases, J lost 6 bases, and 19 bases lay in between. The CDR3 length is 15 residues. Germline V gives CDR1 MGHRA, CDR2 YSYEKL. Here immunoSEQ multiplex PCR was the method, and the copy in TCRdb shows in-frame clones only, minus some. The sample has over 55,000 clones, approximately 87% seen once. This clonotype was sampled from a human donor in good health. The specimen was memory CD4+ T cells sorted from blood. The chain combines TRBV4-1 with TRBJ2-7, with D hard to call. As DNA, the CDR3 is TGCGCCAGCAGCCTCACGTCCTCGACCCCCCTCGAGCAGTACTTC. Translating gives CASSLTSSTPLEQYF.